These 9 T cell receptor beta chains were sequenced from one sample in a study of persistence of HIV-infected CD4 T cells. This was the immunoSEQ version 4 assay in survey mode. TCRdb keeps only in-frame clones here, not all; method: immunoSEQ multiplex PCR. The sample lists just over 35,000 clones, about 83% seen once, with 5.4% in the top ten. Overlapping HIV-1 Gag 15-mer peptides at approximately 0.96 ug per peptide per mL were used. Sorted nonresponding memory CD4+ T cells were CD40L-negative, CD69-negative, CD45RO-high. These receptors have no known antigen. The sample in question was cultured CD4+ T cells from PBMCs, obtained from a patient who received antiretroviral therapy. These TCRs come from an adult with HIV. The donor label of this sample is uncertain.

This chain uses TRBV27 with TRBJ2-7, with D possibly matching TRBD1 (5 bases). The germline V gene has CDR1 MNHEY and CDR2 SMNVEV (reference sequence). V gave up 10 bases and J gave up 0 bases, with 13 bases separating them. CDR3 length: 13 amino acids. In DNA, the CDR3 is TGTGCCATCATGGCAGGGCGCTCCTACGAGCAGTACTTC. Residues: CAIMAGRSYEQYF.

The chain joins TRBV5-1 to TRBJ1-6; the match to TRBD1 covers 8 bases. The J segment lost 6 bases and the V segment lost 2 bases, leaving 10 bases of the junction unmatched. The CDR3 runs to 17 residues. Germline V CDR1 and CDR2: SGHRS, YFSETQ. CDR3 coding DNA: TGCGCCAGCAGCTTAGGCTCTTCGGGGACAGGTAATTCACCCCTCCACTTT. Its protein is CASSLGSSGTGNSPLHF.

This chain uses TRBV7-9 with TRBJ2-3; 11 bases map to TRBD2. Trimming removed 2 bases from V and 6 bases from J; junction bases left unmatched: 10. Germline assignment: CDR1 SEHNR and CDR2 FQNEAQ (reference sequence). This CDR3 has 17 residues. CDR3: CASSLLLAGGRLDTQYF. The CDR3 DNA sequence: TGTGCCAGCAGCTTACTCTTAGCGGGGGGGCGTTTGGATACGCAGTATTTT.

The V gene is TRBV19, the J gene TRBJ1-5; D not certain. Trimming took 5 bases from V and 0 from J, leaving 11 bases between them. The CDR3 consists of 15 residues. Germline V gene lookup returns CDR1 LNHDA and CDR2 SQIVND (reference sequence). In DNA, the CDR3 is TGTGCCAGTAGTCCGATCGGGGATAGCAATCAGCCCCAGCATTTT. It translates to CASSPIGDSNQPQHF. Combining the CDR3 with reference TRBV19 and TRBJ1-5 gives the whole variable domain DGGITQSPKYLFRKEGQNVTLSCEQNLNHDAMYWYRQDPGQGLRLIYYSQIVNDFQKGDIAEGYSVSREKKESFPLTVTSAQKNPTAFYLCASSPIGDSNQPQHFGDGTRLSIL.

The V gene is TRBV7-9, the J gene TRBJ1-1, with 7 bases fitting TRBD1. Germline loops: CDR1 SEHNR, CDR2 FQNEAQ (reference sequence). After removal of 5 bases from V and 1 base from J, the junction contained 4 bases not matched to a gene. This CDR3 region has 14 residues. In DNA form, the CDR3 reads TGTGCCAGCAGCGGGCAGGGGGAGAACACTGAAGCTTTCTTT. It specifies CASSGQGENTEAFF.

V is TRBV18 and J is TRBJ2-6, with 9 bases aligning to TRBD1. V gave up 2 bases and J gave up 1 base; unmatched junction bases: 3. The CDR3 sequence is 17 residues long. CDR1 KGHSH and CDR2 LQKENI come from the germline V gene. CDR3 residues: CASSPGGQGSGANVLTF. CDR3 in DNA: TGTGCCAGCTCACCAGGGGGACAGGGTTCTGGGGCCAACGTCCTGACTTTC.

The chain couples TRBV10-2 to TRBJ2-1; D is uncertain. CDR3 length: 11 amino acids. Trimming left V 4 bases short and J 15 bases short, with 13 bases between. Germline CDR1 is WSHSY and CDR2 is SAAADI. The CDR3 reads CASSVGPGPFF. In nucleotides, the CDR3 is TGCGCCAGCAGTGTGGGCCCCGGGCCGTTCTTC.

The CDR3 reads CASRGQGESTEAFF. The CDR3 nucleotides read TGTGCCAGCAGGGGACAGGGAGAGAGCACTGAAGCTTTCTTT. V gene TRBV2 combines with J gene TRBJ1-1; TRBD1 matches 9 bases. Trimming cost V 6 bases and J 4 bases; bases outside gene matches: 6. The CDR3 contains 14 residues. Germline assignment: CDR1 SNHLY and CDR2 FYNNEI.

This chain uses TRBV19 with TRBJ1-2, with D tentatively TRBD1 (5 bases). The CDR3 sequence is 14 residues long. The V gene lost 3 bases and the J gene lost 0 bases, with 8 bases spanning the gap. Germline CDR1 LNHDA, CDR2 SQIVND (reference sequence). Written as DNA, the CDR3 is TGTGCCAGTAGTATCCAGGGAGCTAACTATGGCTACACCTTC. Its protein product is CASSIQGANYGYTF.